This TCR beta chain was documented in a study of cytomegalovirus exposure and HLA in healthy donors. CDR1 and CDR2 (germline): GTSNPN, SVGIG (reference sequence). There are 13 residues in the CDR3. J was trimmed by 2 bases and V by 5 bases; bases with no gene match: 5. Primers included in the PCR were 60 Vbeta and 13 Jbeta primers. Clones were read by immunoSEQ multiplex PCR, and TCRdb kept only the in-frame ones, dropping some. The data contain about 120,000 clones, over 65% of them seen just once; the ten biggest clones take up around 20%. The chain couples TRBV30 to TRBJ1-1, with 7 bases that match TRBD1. The receptor was isolated from a man between 18 and 35 years old in good health and CMV-seropositive. The source material was PBMCs. CDR3 sequence (DNA): TGTGCCTGGGTTTGGACAGGTAACACTGAAGCTTTCTTT. This translates into CAWVWTGNTEAFF. The full variable domain, its missing parts supplied by reference TRBV30 and TRBJ1-1, is SQTIHQWPATLVQPVGSPLSLECTVEGTSNPNLYWYRQAAGRGLQLLFYSVGIGQISSEVPQNLSASRPQDRQFILSSKKLLLSDSGFYLCAWVWTGNTEAFFGQGTRLTVV.